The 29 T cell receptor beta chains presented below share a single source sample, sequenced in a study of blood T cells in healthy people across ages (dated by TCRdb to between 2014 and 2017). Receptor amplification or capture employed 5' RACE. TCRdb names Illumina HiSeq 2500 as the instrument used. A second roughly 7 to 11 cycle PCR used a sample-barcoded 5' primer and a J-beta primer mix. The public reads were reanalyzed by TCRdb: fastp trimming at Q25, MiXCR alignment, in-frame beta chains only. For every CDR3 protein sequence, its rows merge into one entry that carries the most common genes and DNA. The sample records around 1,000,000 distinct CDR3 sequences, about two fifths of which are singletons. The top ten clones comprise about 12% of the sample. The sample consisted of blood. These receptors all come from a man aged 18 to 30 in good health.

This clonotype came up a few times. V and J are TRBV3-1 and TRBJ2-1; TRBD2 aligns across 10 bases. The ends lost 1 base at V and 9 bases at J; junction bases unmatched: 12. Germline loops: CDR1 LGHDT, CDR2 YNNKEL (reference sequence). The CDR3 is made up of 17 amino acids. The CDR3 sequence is CASSQGTSGVRISEQFF. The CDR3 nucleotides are TGTGCCAGCAGCCAAGGGACTAGCGGCGTACGTATCAGTGAGCAGTTCTTC.

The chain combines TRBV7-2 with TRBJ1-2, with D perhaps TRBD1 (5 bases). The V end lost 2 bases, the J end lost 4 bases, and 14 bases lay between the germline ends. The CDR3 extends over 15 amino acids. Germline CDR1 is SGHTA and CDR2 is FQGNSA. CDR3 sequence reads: CASSLNWDLSYGYTF. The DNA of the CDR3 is TGTGCCAGCAGCTTAAACTGGGACTTAAGCTATGGCTACACCTTC.

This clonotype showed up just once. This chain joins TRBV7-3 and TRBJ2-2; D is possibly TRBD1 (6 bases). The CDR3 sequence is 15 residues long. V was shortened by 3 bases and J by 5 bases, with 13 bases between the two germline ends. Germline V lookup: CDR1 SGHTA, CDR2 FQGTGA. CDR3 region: CASSLDRLQTGELFF. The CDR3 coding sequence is TGTGCCAGCAGCTTGGACAGACTGCAAACCGGGGAGCTGTTTTTT. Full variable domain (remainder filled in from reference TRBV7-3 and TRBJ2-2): GAGVSQTPSNKVTEKGKYVELRCDPISGHTALYWYRQSLGQGPEFLIYFQGTGAADDSGLPNDRFFAVRPEGSVSTLKIQRTERGDSAVYLCASSLDRLQTGELFFGEGSRLTVL.

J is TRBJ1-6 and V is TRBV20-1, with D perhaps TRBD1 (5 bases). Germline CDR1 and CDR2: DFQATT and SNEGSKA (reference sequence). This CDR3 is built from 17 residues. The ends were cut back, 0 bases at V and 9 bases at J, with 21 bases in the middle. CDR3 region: CSARDPTRGSDASPLHF. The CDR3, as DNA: TGCAGTGCTAGAGACCCCACGCGGGGCAGCGATGCTTCACCCCTCCACTTT.

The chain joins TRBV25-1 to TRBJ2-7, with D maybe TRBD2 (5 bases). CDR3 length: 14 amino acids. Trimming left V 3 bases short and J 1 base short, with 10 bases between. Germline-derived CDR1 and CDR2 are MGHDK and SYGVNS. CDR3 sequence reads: CASSDYPGSYEQYF. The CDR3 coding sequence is TGTGCCAGCAGTGATTATCCGGGGTCCTACGAGCAGTACTTC.

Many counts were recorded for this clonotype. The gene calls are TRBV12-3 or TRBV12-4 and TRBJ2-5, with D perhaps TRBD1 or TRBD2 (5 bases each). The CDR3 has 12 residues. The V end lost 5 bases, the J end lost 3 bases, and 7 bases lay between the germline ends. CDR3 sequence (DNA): TGTGCCAGCAGTCGGGGCGAAGAGACCCAGTACTTC. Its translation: CASSRGEETQYF.

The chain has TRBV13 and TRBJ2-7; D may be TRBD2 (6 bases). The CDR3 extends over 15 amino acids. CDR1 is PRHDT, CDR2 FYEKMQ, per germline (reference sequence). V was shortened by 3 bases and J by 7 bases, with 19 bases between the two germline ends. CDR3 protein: CASSFTGESCNEQYF. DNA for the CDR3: TGTGCCAGCAGCTTTACGGGGGAATCCTGCAATGAGCAGTACTTC.

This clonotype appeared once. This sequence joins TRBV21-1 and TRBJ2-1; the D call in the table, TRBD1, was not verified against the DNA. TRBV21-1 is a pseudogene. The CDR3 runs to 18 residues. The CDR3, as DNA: TGTGCCAGCAGCAAACCCACGGCCGGGTCAGGGGGCTACAATGAGCAGTTCTTC. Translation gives CASSKPTAGSGGYNEQFF.

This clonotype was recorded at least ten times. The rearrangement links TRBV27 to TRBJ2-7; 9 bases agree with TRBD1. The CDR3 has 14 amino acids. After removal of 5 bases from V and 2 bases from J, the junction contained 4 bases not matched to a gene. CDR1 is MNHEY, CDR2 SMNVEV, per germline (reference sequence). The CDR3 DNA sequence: TGTGCCAGCAGTGTCCGGGACAGGGCCTACGAGCAGTACTTC. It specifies CASSVRDRAYEQYF.

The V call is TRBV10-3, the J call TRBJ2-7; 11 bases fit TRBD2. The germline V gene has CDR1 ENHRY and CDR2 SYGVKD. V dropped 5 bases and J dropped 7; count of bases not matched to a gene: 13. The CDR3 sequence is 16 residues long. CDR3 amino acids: CAISTRSGGENNEQYF. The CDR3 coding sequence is TGTGCCATCAGTACGCGTAGCGGGGGGGAAAACAATGAGCAGTACTTC.

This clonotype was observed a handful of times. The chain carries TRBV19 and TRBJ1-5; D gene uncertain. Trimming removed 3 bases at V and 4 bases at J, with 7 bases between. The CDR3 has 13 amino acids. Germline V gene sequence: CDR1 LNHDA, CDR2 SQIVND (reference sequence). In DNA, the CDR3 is TGTGCCAGTAGTATCGGTGAGAATCAGCCCCAGCATTTT. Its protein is CASSIGENQPQHF. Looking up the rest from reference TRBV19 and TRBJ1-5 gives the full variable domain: DGGITQSPKYLFRKEGQNVTLSCEQNLNHDAMYWYRQDPGQGLRLIYYSQIVNDFQKGDIAEGYSVSREKKESFPLTVTSAQKNPTAFYLCASSIGENQPQHFGDGTRLSIL.

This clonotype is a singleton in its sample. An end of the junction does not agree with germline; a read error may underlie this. Written as DNA, the CDR3 is TGTGCCAGCAGTTTAGCGGGTAGGGGGCGCGGGAGCAATCCGCCCCAGCATTTT. Residues: CASSLAGRGRGSNPPQHF. The chain joins TRBV12-3 or TRBV12-4 to TRBJ1-5; TRBD1 matches at 7 bases. CDR3 length: 18 amino acids.

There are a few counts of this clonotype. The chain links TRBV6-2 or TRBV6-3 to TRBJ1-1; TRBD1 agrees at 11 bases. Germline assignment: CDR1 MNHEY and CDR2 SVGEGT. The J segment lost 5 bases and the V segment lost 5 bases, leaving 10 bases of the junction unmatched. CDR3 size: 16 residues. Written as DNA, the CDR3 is TGTGCCAGCAGTCTGGACAGGGGGCGCGGAAAAACTGAAGCTTTCTTT. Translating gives CASSLDRGRGKTEAFF.

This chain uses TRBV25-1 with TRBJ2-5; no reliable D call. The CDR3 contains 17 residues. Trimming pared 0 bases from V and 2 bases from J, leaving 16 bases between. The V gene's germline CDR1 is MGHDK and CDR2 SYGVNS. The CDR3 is CASSEYGMDQQQETQYF. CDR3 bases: TGTGCCAGCAGTGAATATGGTATGGACCAACAACAAGAGACCCAGTACTTC.

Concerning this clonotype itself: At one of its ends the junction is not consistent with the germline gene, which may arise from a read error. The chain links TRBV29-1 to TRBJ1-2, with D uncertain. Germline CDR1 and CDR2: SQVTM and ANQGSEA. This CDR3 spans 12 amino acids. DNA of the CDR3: TGCAGCGTTAAAGGATTACGGGATGGCTACATCTTC. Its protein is CSVKGLRDGYIF.

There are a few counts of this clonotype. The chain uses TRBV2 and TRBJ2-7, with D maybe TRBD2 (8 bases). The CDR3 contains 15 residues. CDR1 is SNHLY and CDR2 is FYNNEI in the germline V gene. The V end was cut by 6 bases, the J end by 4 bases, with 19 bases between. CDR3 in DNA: TGTGCCAGCAGGGCCAGCGGGGGACAGACTTACGAGCAGTACTTC. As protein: CASRASGGQTYEQYF. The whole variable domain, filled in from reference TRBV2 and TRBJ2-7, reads EPEVTQTPSHQVTQMGQEVILRCVPISNHLYFYWYRQILGQKVEFLVSFYNNEISEKSEIFDDQFSVERPDGSNFTLKIRSTKLEDSAMYFCASRASGGQTYEQYFGPGTRLTVT.

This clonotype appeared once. CDR3 in DNA: TGCAGCGGACGCCACCCGGACACTGAAGCTTTCTTT. It codes for CSGRHPDTEAFF. The V gene is TRBV29-1, the J gene TRBJ1-1; D remains ambiguous. The CDR3 runs to 12 residues. V lost 7 bases and J lost 3, with 12 bases in between. Germline V CDR1 and CDR2: SQVTM, ANQGSEA.

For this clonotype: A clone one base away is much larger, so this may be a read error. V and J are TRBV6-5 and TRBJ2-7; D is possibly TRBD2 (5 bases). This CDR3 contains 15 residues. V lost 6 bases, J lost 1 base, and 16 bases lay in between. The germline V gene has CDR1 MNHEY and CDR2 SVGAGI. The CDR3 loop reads CASRPSAGGSYEQYF. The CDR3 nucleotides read TGTGCCAGCAGGCCCTCGGCGGGTGGGTCCTACGAGCAGTACTTC.

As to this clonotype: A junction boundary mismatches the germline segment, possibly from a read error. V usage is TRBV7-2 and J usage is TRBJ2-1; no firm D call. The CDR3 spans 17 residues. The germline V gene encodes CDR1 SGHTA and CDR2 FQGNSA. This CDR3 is CAGSLAPFGDVYNEQFF. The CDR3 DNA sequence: TGTGCCGGCAGCTTAGCCCCGTTCGGTGACGTTTACAATGAGCAGTTCTTC.

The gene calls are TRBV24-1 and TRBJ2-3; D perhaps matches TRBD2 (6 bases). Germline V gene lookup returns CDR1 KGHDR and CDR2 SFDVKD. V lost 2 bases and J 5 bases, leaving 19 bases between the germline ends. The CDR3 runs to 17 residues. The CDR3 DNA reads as TGTGCCACCAGTGATTGGGGGGTCGGGGATTCCAAAGATACGCAGTATTTT. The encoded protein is CATSDWGVGDSKDTQYF.

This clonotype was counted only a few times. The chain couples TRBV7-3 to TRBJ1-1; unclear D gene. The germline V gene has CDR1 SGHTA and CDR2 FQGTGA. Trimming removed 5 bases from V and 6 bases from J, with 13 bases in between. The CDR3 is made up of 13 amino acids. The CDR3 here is CASSPGPVSEAFF. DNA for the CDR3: TGTGCCAGCAGCCCCGGGCCGGTTTCTGAAGCTTTCTTT.

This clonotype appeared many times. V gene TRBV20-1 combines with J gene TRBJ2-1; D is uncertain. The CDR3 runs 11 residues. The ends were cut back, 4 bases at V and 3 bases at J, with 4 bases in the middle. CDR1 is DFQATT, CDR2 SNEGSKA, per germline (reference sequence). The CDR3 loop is CSATYYNEQFF. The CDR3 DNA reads TGCAGTGCTACCTACTACAATGAGCAGTTCTTC.

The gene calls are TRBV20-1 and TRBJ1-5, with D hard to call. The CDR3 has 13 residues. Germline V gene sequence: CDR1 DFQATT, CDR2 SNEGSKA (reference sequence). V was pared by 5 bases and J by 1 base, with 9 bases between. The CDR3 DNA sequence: TGCAGTGCTGAATTGGGGAGCAATCAGCCCCAGCATTTT. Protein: CSAELGSNQPQHF.

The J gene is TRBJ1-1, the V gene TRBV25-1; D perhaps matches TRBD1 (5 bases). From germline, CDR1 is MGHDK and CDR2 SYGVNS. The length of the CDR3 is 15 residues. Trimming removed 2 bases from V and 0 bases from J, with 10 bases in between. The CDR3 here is CASSEAGRMNTEAFF. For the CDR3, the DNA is TGTGCCAGCAGTGAAGCAGGGCGGATGAACACTGAAGCTTTCTTT.

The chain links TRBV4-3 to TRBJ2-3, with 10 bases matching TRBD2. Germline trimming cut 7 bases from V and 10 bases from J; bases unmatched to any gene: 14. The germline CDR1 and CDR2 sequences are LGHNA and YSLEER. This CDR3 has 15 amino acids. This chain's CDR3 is CASTPRASGGDAQYF. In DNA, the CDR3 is TGCGCCAGCACCCCACGGGCTAGCGGGGGTGATGCGCAGTATTTT.

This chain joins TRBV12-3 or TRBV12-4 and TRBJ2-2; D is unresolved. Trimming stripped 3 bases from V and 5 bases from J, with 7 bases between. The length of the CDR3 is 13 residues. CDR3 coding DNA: TGTGCCAGCAGTTTTAGTATGACCGGGGAGCTGTTTTTT. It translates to CASSFSMTGELFF.

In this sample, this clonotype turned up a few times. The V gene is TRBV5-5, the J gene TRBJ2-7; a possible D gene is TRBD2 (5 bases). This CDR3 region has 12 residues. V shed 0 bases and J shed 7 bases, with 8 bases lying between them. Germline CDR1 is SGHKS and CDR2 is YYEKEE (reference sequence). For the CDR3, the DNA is TGTGCCAGCAGCTTGGGAGGGTTTGAGCAGTACTTC. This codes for CASSLGGFEQYF.

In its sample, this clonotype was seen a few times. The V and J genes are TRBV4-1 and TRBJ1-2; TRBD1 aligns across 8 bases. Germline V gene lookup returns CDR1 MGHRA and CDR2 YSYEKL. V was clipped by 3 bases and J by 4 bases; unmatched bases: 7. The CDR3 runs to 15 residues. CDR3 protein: CASSQAGGNVYGYTF. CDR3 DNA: TGCGCCAGCAGCCAGGCAGGGGGCAACGTCTATGGCTACACCTTC.

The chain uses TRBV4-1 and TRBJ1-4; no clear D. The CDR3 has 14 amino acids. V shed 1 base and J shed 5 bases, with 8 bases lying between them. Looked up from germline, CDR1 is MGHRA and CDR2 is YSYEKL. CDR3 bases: TGCGCCAGCAGCCAAGTGCAGTTAAATGAAAAACTGTTTTTT. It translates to CASSQVQLNEKLFF.